What follows are 25 T cell receptor beta chains derived from one specimen sequenced in a study of cytomegalovirus exposure and HLA in healthy donors. PCR was performed using 60 Vbeta and 13 Jbeta primers. Only in-frame clones appear in the TCRdb table, and some are missing; sequencing was by immunoSEQ multiplex PCR. Here the sample spans about 120,000 clones, approximately 81% being singletons. The sample consisted of PBMCs. These receptors originate from a man in his late teens or twenties in good health and CMV-seronegative.

On this clone itself: The identical CDR3 is also encoded by other nucleotide sequences in the sample. The CDR3 sequence: CASSKGTSRGQWETQYF. CDR3 coding DNA: TGCGCCAGCAGCAAAGGGACTAGCCGAGGACAGTGGGAGACCCAGTACTTC. The rearrangement links TRBV5-1 to TRBJ2-5; the match to TRBD2 covers 9 bases. Germline-derived CDR1 and CDR2 are SGHRS and YFSETQ. Germline trimming cut 4 bases from V and 5 bases from J; bases unmatched to any gene: 15. The CDR3 runs 17 residues.

CDR3 DNA sequence: TGTGCCAGCAGCTTCGATAAGACTAGCGGGAGTCAATTGAACAATGAGCAGTTCTTC. Encoded protein: CASSFDKTSGSQLNNEQFF. The V and J genes are TRBV11-1 and TRBJ2-1; TRBD2 matches 12 bases. The CDR3 runs to 19 residues. Germline CDR1 and CDR2: SGHAT and FQDESV (reference sequence). The V gene end was trimmed by 3 bases and the J gene end by 5 bases; junction bases not matched to a gene: 14.

The CDR3 here is CASPAGTRVSGNTIYF. The CDR3 DNA reads as TGTGCCAGCCCCGCCGGGACAAGGGTCTCTGGAAACACCATATATTTT. This chain connects TRBV5-8 to TRBJ1-3, with D possibly matching TRBD1 (6 bases). The CDR3 length is 16 residues. Trimming took 7 bases from V and 0 from J, leaving 17 bases between them. Germline values: CDR1 SGHTS, CDR2 YDEGEE.

V and J are TRBV10-3 and TRBJ1-3; D is perhaps TRBD1 (6 bases). Looked up from germline, CDR1 is ENHRY and CDR2 is SYGVKD. V dropped 6 bases and J dropped 1 base, with 7 bases sitting between them. The CDR3 length is 13 residues. This CDR3 is CAIRDSSGNTIYF. For the CDR3, the DNA is TGTGCCATCAGGGACAGTTCTGGAAACACCATATATTTT.

This clone occurred a few times. The chain carries TRBV4-1 and TRBJ1-1; tentatively, D is TRBD1 (6 bases). The CDR3 consists of 13 residues. Germline-derived CDR1 and CDR2 are MGHRA and YSYEKL. V was shortened by 9 bases and J by 1 base, with 12 bases between the two germline ends. CDR3 loop: CASSIQGNTEAFF. The CDR3 DNA is TGCGCCAGTTCGATACAGGGGAACACTGAAGCTTTCTTT.

CDR3 bases: TGTGCCACTCGGGCCCCCTCGGACAGCCCTGTTCTATACGTC. It specifies CATRAPSDSPVLYV. The chain employs TRBV6-5 and TRBJ2-7; maybe TRBD1 (6 bases). Germline V gives CDR1 MNHEY, CDR2 SVGAGI. Trimming pared 10 bases from V and 13 bases from J, leaving 29 bases between. The CDR3 is 14 amino acids.

The chain combines TRBV6-1 with TRBJ1-2, with D perhaps matching TRBD1 (6 bases). The germline V gene has CDR1 MNHNS and CDR2 SASEGT. The CDR3 spans 14 residues. V was cut by 4 bases and J by 2 bases, with 11 bases left in between. CDR3 DNA: TGTGCCAGCAGTGTCGGGCAGGGGAACTATGGCTACACCTTC. It encodes CASSVGQGNYGYTF.

The J gene is TRBJ2-5, the V gene TRBV9; tentative D call: TRBD2 (5 bases). The CDR3 length is 9 residues. Germline CDR1 is SGDLS and CDR2 is YYNGEE. Trimming cost V 3 bases and J 13 bases, with 7 bases left between them. In DNA, the CDR3 is TGTGCCAGCAGCGGGCTAGCGTACTTC. Translating it yields CASSGLAYF.

The chain joins TRBV5-1 to TRBJ2-1; the D is unclear. CDR3 length: 13 residues. Germline-derived CDR1 and CDR2 are SGHRS and YFSETQ. V dropped 3 bases and J dropped 1 base, with 5 bases sitting between them. The CDR3 sequence is CASSSTSYNEQFF. Here the CDR3 DNA reads TGCGCCAGCAGCTCGACTTCCTACAATGAGCAGTTCTTC.

V gene TRBV7-2 combines with J gene TRBJ2-5, with D perhaps matching TRBD2 (5 bases). This CDR3 is 15 amino acids long. The V and J ends lost 2 bases and 1 base respectively, with 11 bases between them. Germline V lookup: CDR1 SGHTA, CDR2 FQGNSA. CDR3 protein: CASSLSGVLQETQYF. CDR3 coding DNA: TGTGCCAGCAGCTTATCCGGGGTACTCCAAGAGACCCAGTACTTC.

This chain links TRBV7-2 with TRBJ2-3; no clear D. The ends were cut back, 2 bases at V and 7 bases at J, with 19 bases in the middle. The CDR3 runs to 16 residues. The germline V gene has CDR1 SGHTA and CDR2 FQGNSA. The CDR3 nucleotides read TGTGCCAGCAGCTTAACGGCCGGGTTCCTGGCAAATACGCAGTATTTT. It codes for CASSLTAGFLANTQYF.

The chain combines TRBV6-1 with TRBJ2-7, with D possibly being TRBD1 (5 bases). The germline CDR1 and CDR2 sequences are MNHNS and SASEGT. The V end lost 6 bases, the J end lost 6 bases, and 18 bases lay between the germline ends. The CDR3 covers 14 residues. Written as DNA, the CDR3 is TGTGCCAGCAGCGCCTCTGTGGGGCTAGGCGAGCAGTACGTC. Its translation is CASSASVGLGEQYV.

The chain combines TRBV5-4 with TRBJ2-1; 10 bases fit TRBD2. The CDR3 length is 15 residues. V gave up 1 base and J gave up 3 bases; unmatched junction bases: 1. Germline lookup yields CDR1 SGHNT and CDR2 YYREEE (reference sequence). CDR3 sequence reads: CASSLSSGSYNEQFF. CDR3 nucleotide sequence: TGTGCCAGCAGCTTGTCTAGCGGGAGCTACAATGAGCAGTTCTTC.

The chain carries TRBV7-2 and TRBJ2-1; no clear D gene. The CDR3 totals 14 residues. Trimming stripped 1 base from V and 2 bases from J, with 6 bases between. Looked up from germline, CDR1 is SGHTA and CDR2 is FQGNSA. Here the CDR3 reads CASSLDATYNEQFF. CDR3 DNA: TGTGCCAGCAGCTTAGACGCGACCTACAATGAGCAGTTCTTC.

CDR3 region: CASSEGSLARTDTQYF. The CDR3, as DNA: TGTGCCAGCAGTGAAGGAAGCCTAGCCCGCACAGATACGCAGTATTTT. The rearrangement uses TRBV9 and TRBJ2-3; the D gene is possibly TRBD2 (5 bases). CDR3 length equals 16 residues. CDR1 and CDR2 from the germline V gene are SGDLS and YYNGEE. Trimming cost V 5 bases and J 1 base, with 17 bases left between them. The full variable domain, completed using reference TRBV9 and TRBJ2-3, is DSGVTQTPKHLITATGQRVTLRCSPRSGDLSVYWYQQSLDQGLQFLIQYYNGEERAKGNILERFSAQQFPDLHSELNLSSLELGDSALYFCASSEGSLARTDTQYFGPGTRLTVL.

The chain has TRBV7-3 and TRBJ2-3; TRBD2 matches 7 bases. The CDR3 is 14 residues long. Germline CDR1 and CDR2: SGHTA and FQGTGA. The J segment lost 6 bases and the V segment lost 4 bases, leaving 7 bases of the junction unmatched. As DNA, the CDR3 is TGTGCCAGCAGCTCCGGACTAGACGGGGATACGCAGTATTTT. Translated, it gives CASSSGLDGDTQYF.

The chain has TRBV5-6 and TRBJ2-5, with TRBD1 matching 9 bases. CDR1 is SGHDT and CDR2 is YYEEEE in the germline V gene. The CDR3 totals 15 residues. Losses at the gene ends were 0 bases for V and 5 bases for J; bases not matched to a gene: 5. This chain's CDR3 is CASSLAGTGWETQYF. Written as DNA, the CDR3 is TGTGCCAGCAGCTTGGCCGGGACAGGGTGGGAGACCCAGTACTTC.

The chain uses TRBV5-6 and TRBJ2-7; 16 nucleotides match TRBD2. The CDR3 loop spans 19 amino acids. Germline loops: CDR1 SGHDT, CDR2 YYEEEE. V was pared by 1 base and J by 6 bases, with 13 bases of the junction left unmatched. CDR3 nucleotide sequence: TGTGCCAGCAGCTTGTTTTTGGACGAGGGGACTAGCGGGAGGGGCGAGCAGTACTTC. Residues: CASSLFLDEGTSGRGEQYF.

The V and J genes are TRBV27 and TRBJ2-7; 9 nucleotides match TRBD1. Germline lookup yields CDR1 MNHEY and CDR2 SMNVEV (reference sequence). This CDR3 spans 17 amino acids. Unmatched junction bases numbered 14, after V lost 4 bases and J lost 4 bases. The CDR3 DNA follows: TGTGCCAGCAGTTCAGCCTCCGGGACAGGGCACCGGTACGAGCAGTACTTC. As protein: CASSSASGTGHRYEQYF.

The J gene is TRBJ2-5, the V gene TRBV7-6; D is undetermined. Gene TRBJ2-7 matches the end of the DNA better, so the J call may be wrong. The germline V gene encodes CDR1 SGHVS and CDR2 FNYEAQ. CDR3 length equals 14 residues. CDR3 nucleotides: TGTGCCAGCAGTATTTCCGCTCGCGACAACGAGCAGTACTTC. Encoded protein: CASSISARDNEQYF.

This clone was seen a few times. This chain joins TRBV6-5 and TRBJ2-7, with TRBD2 matching 12 bases. V gave up 4 bases and J gave up 6 bases; unmatched junction bases: 7. This CDR3 contains 15 residues. Germline CDR1 reads MNHEY; CDR2 reads SVGAGI. CDR3 DNA sequence: TGTGCCAGCAGTTTCAAGACTAGCGGGAGACTCGAGCAGTACTTC. It translates to CASSFKTSGRLEQYF.

V is TRBV5-6 and J is TRBJ2-3; 8 nucleotides align to TRBD2. After removal of 2 bases from V and 3 bases from J, the junction contained 8 bases not matched to a gene. This CDR3 spans 16 amino acids. Germline V CDR1 and CDR2: SGHDT, YYEEEE. CDR3 in amino acids: CASSLERESRTDTQYF. The CDR3 nucleotides read TGTGCCAGCAGCTTAGAGCGGGAGAGTCGGACAGATACGCAGTATTTT.

The CDR3, as DNA: TGCGCCAGCAGCTTGCTAGCGGGAGGACCATACGAGCAGTACTTC. The encoded protein is CASSLLAGGPYEQYF. This rearrangement joins TRBV5-1 to TRBJ2-7; 11 bases fit TRBD2. The CDR3 is 15 residues long. Germline trimming cut 1 base from V and 4 bases from J; bases unmatched to any gene: 4. Germline CDR1 SGHRS, CDR2 YFSETQ.

This rearrangement joins TRBV25-1 to TRBJ2-5, with 13 bases matching TRBD2. Losses at the gene ends were 2 bases for V and 2 bases for J; bases not matched to a gene: 8. The germline V gene encodes CDR1 MGHDK and CDR2 SYGVNS. CDR3 length: 18 amino acids. In DNA form, the CDR3 reads TGTGCCAGCAGTGAAGTAAAAGGGGGACTAGCGGGGCAAGAGACCCAGTACTTC. Its protein is CASSEVKGGLAGQETQYF.

The chain couples TRBV6-1 to TRBJ2-1; the D gene is possibly TRBD2 (5 bases). This CDR3 has 15 residues. Trimming took 3 bases from V and 6 from J, leaving 15 bases between them. CDR1 and CDR2 from the germline V gene are MNHNS and SASEGT. CDR3 residues: CASSENSPGLNEQFF. The CDR3 DNA reads TGTGCCAGCAGTGAGAATTCCCCCGGACTCAATGAGCAGTTCTTC.